This TCR beta chain was retrieved from a study of PD-1 blockade in classical Hodgkin lymphoma. Time point: cycle 4 day 1 (C4D1), after less than seven weeks of nivolumab. Every patient experienced relapse after autologous stem cell transplantation, and brentuximab vedotin exposure varied. The protocol was immunoSEQ multiplex PCR, while the TCRdb copy is restricted to in-frame clones and leaves out a portion. The sample yields 20,000 to 25,000 clones, roughly 77% seen once. Germline assignment: CDR1 SGHTA and CDR2 FQGTGA. This CDR3 is built from 13 residues. V dropped 2 bases and J dropped 4 bases, with 9 bases sitting between them.

The material was peripheral blood mononuclear cells (PBMCs), obtained before the fourth cycle of nivolumab. The receptor's source is a human donor with classical Hodgkin lymphoma. The chain carries TRBV7-3 and TRBJ2-7; D ambiguous. In DNA form, the CDR3 reads TGTGCCAGCAGCTTAGGTCCCGGATACGAGCAGTACTTC. Translated, it gives CASSLGPGYEQYF. Using reference TRBV7-3 and TRBJ2-7 for the parts outside the CDR3, the full variable domain is GAGVSQTPSNKVTEKGKYVELRCDPISGHTALYWYRQSLGQGPEFLIYFQGTGAADDSGLPNDRFFAVRPEGSVSTLKIQRTERGDSAVYLCASSLGPGYEQYFGPGTRLTVT.